These T cell receptor beta chains were read from a single sample in a study of cytomegalovirus exposure and HLA in healthy donors. Clones were sequenced by immunoSEQ multiplex PCR, and TCRdb holds only the in-frame ones, with some missing. The sample shows 100,000 to 120,000 clones, 65% to 90% of them seen only once. Sequenced sample: PBMCs. The receptors shown here come from a man aged 25-45 years in good health and CMV-seropositive. Both conserved end residues are part of each CDR3. Each record gives: D gene, J gene, CDR3 length, clone size, V gene, CDR3 protein, CDR3 DNA. D genes are given only for firm matches. Rows give clone size only sometimes, using once, few, many, or a class for an expanded clone.

-	TRBJ1-2	13	-	TRBV10-3	CAISGQPNTGYTF	TGTGCCATCAGCGGACAGCCCAACACAGGCTACACCTTC
TRBD1	TRBJ1-2	15	-	TRBV2	CASSAGTGGVYGYTF	TGTGCCAGCAGTGCCGGGACAGGCGGCGTCTATGGCTACACCTTC
TRBD1	TRBJ2-2	14	-	TRBV11-2	CATQTGPNTGELFF	TGTGCCACCCAGACAGGGCCGAACACCGGGGAGCTGTTTTTT
TRBD1	TRBJ1-1	13	-	TRBV5-6	CASSQGVITEAFF	TGTGCCAGCAGCCAGGGGGTAATCACTGAAGCTTTCTTT
TRBD2	TRBJ2-1	16	-	TRBV4-3	CASSQDSGTNYNEQFF	TGCGCCAGCAGCCAAGACTCCGGGACTAACTACAATGAGCAGTTCTTC
-	TRBJ2-7	13	once	TRBV19	CASTPGGPNEQYF	TGTGCCAGTACCCCCGGAGGTCCCAACGAGCAGTACTTC
TRBD2	TRBJ2-5	14	-	TRBV5-8	CASSRTSGGETQYF	TGTGCCAGCAGCCGGACTAGCGGGGGGGAGACCCAGTACTTC
-	TRBJ1-4	14	-	TRBV5-1	CASSLLQPGEKLFF	TGCGCCAGCAGCTTGTTACAGCCAGGAGAAAAACTGTTTTTT
-	TRBJ1-6	15	-	TRBV18	CASSPGRSDNSPLHF	TGTGCCAGCTCACCGGGGCGGAGTGATAATTCACCCCTCCACTTT
-	TRBJ1-2	13	-	TRBV5-1	CASSRTGDYGYTF	TGCGCCAGCAGCCGCACAGGAGACTATGGCTACACCTTC
TRBD2	TRBJ2-3	15	-	TRBV19	CASSIKRGRTDTQYF	TGTGCCAGTAGTATAAAGCGGGGAAGAACAGATACGCAGTATTTT
TRBD1	TRBJ1-2	16	-	TRBV7-9	CASSYIAGTGNYGYTF	TGTGCCAGCAGCTATATAGCCGGGACAGGGAACTATGGCTACACCTTC
-	TRBJ1-5	19	once	TRBV6-1	CASSEIYRARMASNQPQHF	TGTGCCAGCAGTGAAATCTACAGGGCGCGAATGGCAAGCAATCAGCCCCAGCATTTT
-	TRBJ2-3	11	-	TRBV30	CAWSVGGTQYF	TGTGCCTGGAGTGTGGGGGGTACGCAGTATTTT
TRBD1	TRBJ2-5	15	-	TRBV5-6	CASSLDRTGTSPQYF	TGTGCCAGCAGCTTGGATCGGACAGGGACCTCGCCCCAGTACTTC
-	TRBJ2-3	13	-	TRBV5-6	CASSLASADTQYF	TGTGCCAGCAGCTTGGCGTCGGCAGATACGCAGTATTTT
-	TRBJ2-7	14	-	TRBV28	CASRLRGGFYEQYF	TGTGCCAGCAGACTCCGAGGAGGGTTTTACGAGCAGTACTTC
TRBD1	TRBJ2-7	13	-	TRBV7-2	CASSWQGAGEQYF	TGTGCCAGTTCCTGGCAGGGGGCAGGGGAGCAGTACTTC
TRBD2	TRBJ2-2	15	once	TRBV5-1	CASSWGGSATGELFF	TGCGCCAGCAGCTGGGGGGGGTCAGCCACCGGGGAGCTGTTTTTT
TRBD1	TRBJ1-1	17	-	TRBV30	CACRGQGEPVMNTEAFF	TGTGCCTGCCGGGGACAGGGGGAACCAGTTATGAACACTGAAGCTTTCTTT
TRBD1	TRBJ1-5	14	-	TRBV29-1	CSVATGGANQPQHF	TGCAGCGTTGCGACAGGGGGCGCGAATCAGCCCCAGCATTTT
-	TRBJ2-6	15	-	TRBV19	CASSMRLAGANVLTF	TGTGCCAGTAGTATGAGGCTCGCTGGGGCCAACGTCCTGACTTTC
TRBD2	TRBJ2-2	14	-	TRBV2	CASRKGLAGGELFF	TGTGCCAGCAGAAAAGGACTAGCGGGCGGGGAGCTGTTTTTT
-	TRBJ2-1	17	-	TRBV5-6	CASSFQGLDPSYNEQFF	TGTGCCAGCAGCTTTCAGGGTTTGGACCCCTCCTACAATGAGCAGTTCTTC
TRBD2	TRBJ2-7	15	-	TRBV7-8	CASSLRRGGSGEQYF	TGTGCCAGCAGCTTAAGGCGGGGGGGCTCAGGAGAGCAGTACTTC
-	TRBJ2-1	12	-	TRBV28	CASNVPGNEQFF	TGTGCCAGCAACGTACCAGGCAATGAGCAGTTCTTC
TRBD1	TRBJ1-6	15	few	TRBV15	CATSIRQGDNSPLHF	TGTGCCACCAGCATAAGACAGGGCGATAATTCCCCCCTCCACTTT
TRBD1	TRBJ1-4	13	-	TRBV23-1	CALRGTGVEKLFF	TGCGCCTTAAGAGGGACAGGGGTTGAAAAACTGTTTTTT
TRBD2	TRBJ2-1	15	few	TRBV7-3	CASSPIAGAYNEQFF	TGTGCCAGCAGCCCAATAGCGGGCGCCTACAATGAGCAGTTCTTC
-	TRBJ2-1	14	few	TRBV7-2	CASTPMGGHNEQFF	TGTGCCAGCACCCCCATGGGGGGGCACAATGAGCAGTTCTTC
-	TRBJ2-7	10	-	TRBV20-1	CSAQGYEQYF	TGCAGTGCTCAGGGTTACGAGCAGTACTTC
-	TRBJ1-1	16	-	TRBV9	CASSVGDRERKTEAFF	TGTGCCAGCAGCGTAGGGGACCGGGAGAGGAAGACTGAAGCTTTCTTT
-	TRBJ2-1	11	-	TRBV4-1	CASSQAGEQFF	TGCGCCAGCAGCCAGGCAGGCGAGCAGTTCTTC
TRBD1	TRBJ1-2	16	-	TRBV14	CASSQSLSQGALGYTF	TGTGCCAGCAGCCAGTCCTTGTCACAGGGGGCGCTTGGCTACACCTTC
-	TRBJ1-5	13	-	TRBV6-1	CASSTVSDQPQHF	TGTGCCAGCAGTACGGTGTCTGATCAGCCCCAGCATTTT
TRBD2	TRBJ2-3	15	-	TRBV6-5	CASTNPLAGMDTQYF	TGTGCCAGCACCAACCCCCTAGCGGGGATGGATACGCAGTATTTT
-	TRBJ1-5	14	-	TRBV19	CASSTAGTGGPQHF	TGTGCCAGTAGTACCGCAGGGACCGGGGGGCCCCAGCATTTT
-	TRBJ1-5	13	-	TRBV6-5	CASSQDWFEPQHF	TGTGCCAGCAGTCAGGACTGGTTCGAGCCCCAGCATTTT
-	TRBJ2-7	13	-	TRBV9	CASSTQNGYEQYF	TGTGCCAGCAGCACCCAAAACGGCTACGAGCAGTACTTC
TRBD1	TRBJ1-5	17	-	TRBV19	CASTKGDRGPLYQPQHF	TGTGCCAGTACTAAGGGGGACAGGGGTCCGTTGTATCAGCCCCAGCATTTT
-	TRBJ1-1	13	few	TRBV6-4	CASSVEPYTEAFF	TGTGCCAGCAGTGTGGAGCCATACACTGAAGCTTTCTTT
TRBD1	TRBJ1-1	15	-	TRBV18	CASSPGQGINTEAFF	TGTGCCAGCTCACCGGGACAGGGGATAAACACTGAAGCTTTCTTT
-	TRBJ1-1	14	-	TRBV7-9	CASSFGQMNTEAFF	TGTGCCAGCAGCTTCGGACAGATGAACACTGAAGCTTTCTTT
-	TRBJ1-1	14	once	TRBV7-9	CASSSPLRNTEAFF	TGTGCCAGCAGCTCCCCATTGAGGAACACTGAAGCTTTCTTT
-	TRBJ1-6	15	-	TRBV5-6	CASSLNQGGWTPLHF	TGTGCCAGCAGCCTAAACCAAGGAGGGTGGACACCCCTCCACTTT
TRBD1	TRBJ2-7	15	once	TRBV2	CASRRQGAGPYEQYF	TGTGCCAGCAGACGACAGGGGGCAGGTCCCTACGAGCAGTACTTC
TRBD1	TRBJ2-5	15	-	TRBV5-1	CASSLGRGLRETQYF	TGCGCCAGCAGCTTGGGCAGGGGGCTGAGGGAGACCCAGTACTTC
TRBD2	TRBJ2-7	15	-	TRBV5-1	CASSPGSAGEGPQYF	TGCGCCAGCAGCCCGGGGAGCGCGGGAGAAGGTCCGCAGTACTTC
-	TRBJ1-2	16	-	TRBV5-1	CASSLGGRGNLYGYTF	TGCGCCAGCAGCTTGGGGGGAAGGGGGAATCTCTATGGCTACACCTTC
-	TRBJ2-7	13	-	TRBV15	CATSRGVTYEQYF	TGTGCCACCAGCAGAGGAGTAACCTACGAGCAGTACTTC
TRBD1	TRBJ2-3	15	-	TRBV11-2	CASSLETGGTDTQYF	TGTGCCAGCAGCTTAGAGACAGGGGGCACAGATACGCAGTATTTT
-	TRBJ1-5	15	-	TRBV27	CATRLGGWGNQPQHF	TGTGCCACCCGCTTAGGAGGATGGGGCAATCAGCCCCAGCATTTT